These 9 T cell receptor beta chains were sequenced from one sample in a study of T cell responses to AZD1222 COVID-19 vaccine. Assay: immunoSEQ multiplex PCR; the TCRdb copy retains only in-frame clones and omits some. The table shows approximately 74,000 clones, with about 85% occurring only once. This sample comprised peripheral blood, obtained 28 days after the second AZD1222 dose. Receptors were obtained from an adult who received the AZD1222 COVID-19 vaccine.

The chain joins TRBV18 to TRBJ1-1; TRBD1 agrees at 8 bases. This CDR3 has 12 residues. From germline, CDR1 is KGHSH and CDR2 LQKENI. J gave up 10 bases and V 5 bases, and 6 bases lay outside the gene matches. CDR3 nucleotide sequence: TGTGCCAGCTCAACAGGGGGAGTAGGAGCTTTCTTT. Amino acids: CASSTGGVGAFF.

Concerning this clone: The same CDR3 can be traced to other DNA sequences in this sample. The chain combines TRBV7-6 with TRBJ1-5, with no clear D. V shed 3 bases and J shed 3 bases, with 6 bases lying between them. In germline, CDR1 is SGHVS, CDR2 FNYEAQ. This CDR3 has 13 amino acids. CDR3 residues: CASSLDSNQPQHF. CDR3 nucleotide sequence: TGTGCCAGCAGCTTGGACTCCAATCAGCCCCAGCATTTT. The entire variable domain, with the rest obtained from reference TRBV7-6 and TRBJ1-5, is as follows: GAGVSQSPRYKVTKRGQDVALRCDPISGHVSLYWYRQALGQGPEFLTYFNYEAQQDKSGLPNDRFSAERPEGSISTLTIQRTEQRDSAMYRCASSLDSNQPQHFGDGTRLSIL.

This chain joins TRBV28 and TRBJ2-3, with D hard to call. V was pared by 6 bases and J by 2 bases, with 12 bases between. Germline assignment: CDR1 MDHEN and CDR2 SYDVKM. CDR3 length: 14 residues. The CDR3 nucleotides read TGTGCCAGCAGCCAATCGCGTTCCACAGATACGCAGTATTTT. It encodes CASSQSRSTDTQYF.

V usage is TRBV28 and J usage is TRBJ1-2; D gene uncertain. The germline CDR1 and CDR2 sequences are MDHEN and SYDVKM. This CDR3 is 11 amino acids long. Trimming stripped 2 bases from V and 6 bases from J, with 4 bases between. The CDR3 DNA sequence: TGTGCCAGCAGTTTAACAGATGGCTACACCTTC. It is translated as CASSLTDGYTF.

There are a few counts of this clone. The chain has TRBV3-1 (or the pseudogene TRBV3-2) and TRBJ1-5; D not certain. There are 15 residues in the CDR3. V was shortened by 5 bases and J by 0 bases, with 11 bases between the two germline ends. Germline V gene lookup returns CDR1 LGHDT and CDR2 YNNKEL (reference sequence). DNA for the CDR3: TGTGCCAGCAGCTTCGGACTGTATAGCAATCAGCCCCAGCATTTT. Protein sequence: CASSFGLYSNQPQHF.

The V gene is TRBV25-1, the J gene TRBJ2-3; TRBD2 matches 11 bases. The germline CDR1 and CDR2 sequences are MGHDK and SYGVNS. The length of the CDR3 is 15 residues. With 6 bases clipped from V and 1 base from J, the junction kept 3 bases outside the gene matches. This chain's CDR3 is CASSGTSGRTDTQYF. CDR3 nucleotides: TGTGCCAGCAGCGGGACTAGCGGCCGCACAGATACGCAGTATTTT.

The chain employs TRBV6-4 and TRBJ2-2; no definite D call. Germline V lookup: CDR1 MRHNA, CDR2 SNTAGT. This CDR3 spans 14 amino acids. Deletions cut 4 bases from V and 3 bases from J, with 9 bases between. CDR3 nucleotide sequence: TGTGCCAGCAGTGTGGACGGTTACACCGGGGAGCTGTTTTTT. Protein: CASSVDGYTGELFF.

This rearrangement joins TRBV7-2 to TRBJ2-2; either TRBD1 or TRBD2 may supply D (6 bases each). Trimming shortened V by 5 bases and J by 7 bases, and 14 bases separated the two germline ends. CDR1 and CDR2 (germline): SGHTA, FQGNSA. This CDR3 is built from 14 residues. CDR3 nucleotides: TGTGCCAGCAGCCCCCCCGGGGGCTTCGGGGAGCTGTTTTTT. Its translation: CASSPPGGFGELFF.

This clone appeared a single time. The chain couples TRBV19 to TRBJ1-4; D remains ambiguous. Trimming left V 5 bases short and J 2 bases short, with 18 bases between. The CDR3 totals 17 residues. Germline V gene sequence: CDR1 LNHDA, CDR2 SQIVND (reference sequence). The CDR3: CASSPRTLGATNEKLFF. Here the CDR3 DNA reads TGTGCCAGTAGTCCCCGGACGCTTGGAGCGACTAATGAAAAACTGTTTTTT.